The 26 T cell receptor beta chains reported below all come from one sample, sequenced in a study of cytotoxic CD8 clonotypes in ibrutinib-treated CLL. Data came from immunoSEQ multiplex PCR; TCRdb stores just in-frame clones and leaves some out. The table lists fewer than 150,000 clones, 84% of them singletons. Source: PBMCs, taken after 24 months of ibrutinib treatment. These receptors came from a human donor with chronic lymphocytic leukemia.

Judged by abundance, this clone is medium-sized. The chain links TRBV9 to TRBJ2-1; 7 bases align to TRBD1. V shed 0 bases and J 4 bases; nucleotides not matched to a gene: 7. Germline V gene data show CDR1 as SGDLS and CDR2 as YYNGEE. CDR3 length: 16 residues. Here the CDR3 DNA reads TGTGCCAGCAGCGTAGGTGGGGACAGCCTATACAATGAGCAGTTCTTC. It encodes CASSVGGDSLYNEQFF.

The chain carries TRBV5-1 and TRBJ1-3; tentative D call: TRBD1 (6 bases). CDR3 length equals 16 residues. The V gene's germline CDR1 is SGHRS and CDR2 YFSETQ. Between the trimmed V and J ends, which lost 3 bases and 1 base, there was a span of 14 bases. The CDR3 DNA reads TGCGCCAGCAGCTCATACAGGGTTGATTCTGGAAACACCATATATTTT. It translates to CASSSYRVDSGNTIYF.

The sample holds one count of this clone. The V and J genes are TRBV19 and TRBJ2-7; D is ambiguous. From germline, CDR1 is LNHDA and CDR2 SQIVND (reference sequence). The germline V and J ends were trimmed by 3 bases and 3 bases, with 12 bases remaining between them. The CDR3 covers 14 residues. The CDR3 DNA reads as TGTGCCAGTAGTATTGGGCTTGCACTCTACGAGCAGTACTTC. Its protein product is CASSIGLALYEQYF.

There are a few counts of this clone. The CDR3 coding sequence is TGTGCCAGCAGTGCGGGACAGGGGATACCCGGGGAGCTGTTTTTT. Its protein product is CASSAGQGIPGELFF. V usage is TRBV6-1 and J usage is TRBJ2-2; 10 bases agree with TRBD1. The germline CDR1 and CDR2 sequences are MNHNS and SASEGT. The J segment lost 6 bases and the V segment lost 4 bases, leaving 5 bases of the junction unmatched. The CDR3 is made up of 15 amino acids.

This clone was counted only a few times. This sequence joins TRBV4-1 and TRBJ1-1; D perhaps matches TRBD1 (5 bases). This CDR3 comprises 14 residues. Germline V gives CDR1 MGHRA, CDR2 YSYEKL. With 4 bases removed from V and 3 bases from J, the gap between germline ends came to 12 bases. This chain's CDR3 is CASSRRGEDTEAFF. CDR3 sequence (DNA): TGCGCCAGCAGCCGCCGGGGGGAAGACACTGAAGCTTTCTTT.

The CDR3 reads CASRSAGGPEAFF. CDR3 DNA sequence: TGTGCCAGTAGATCGGCAGGGGGTCCTGAAGCTTTCTTT. V usage is TRBV19 and J usage is TRBJ1-1; TRBD1 agrees at 7 bases. The V segment lost 6 bases and the J segment 6 bases; nucleotides outside the gene matches: 7. Germline CDR1 LNHDA, CDR2 SQIVND (reference sequence). This CDR3 contains 13 residues.

The CDR3 nucleotides are TGTGCTACGAGCACAGGGGTCGGCTATGGCTACACCTTC. Protein sequence: CATSTGVGYGYTF. The chain employs TRBV19 and TRBJ1-2, with TRBD1 matching over 7 bases. This CDR3 comprises 13 residues. Germline assignment: CDR1 LNHDA and CDR2 SQIVND (reference sequence). Drawing the rest from reference TRBV19 and TRBJ1-2, the complete variable domain is DGGITQSPKYLFRKEGQNVTLSCEQNLNHDAMYWYRQDPGQGLRLIYYSQIVNDFQKGDIAEGYSVSREKKESFPLTVTSAQKNPTAFYLCATSTGVGYGYTFGSGTRLTVV.

The chain links TRBV5-1 to TRBJ2-5, with D perhaps TRBD2 (5 bases). Trimming cost V 1 base and J 4 bases, with 8 bases left between them. The CDR3 length is 13 residues. Germline lookup yields CDR1 SGHRS and CDR2 YFSETQ. The CDR3 sequence: CASSLNGVETQYF. For the CDR3, the DNA is TGCGCCAGCAGCTTGAACGGGGTAGAGACCCAGTACTTC.

The chain has TRBV5-8 and TRBJ2-1; D not resolved. The CDR3 runs 15 residues. Germline CDR1 SGHTS, CDR2 YDEGEE. The V end lost 2 bases, the J end lost 2 bases, and 11 bases lay between the germline ends. CDR3 nucleotide sequence: TGTGCCAGCAGCTTCCAGCTGGCTACCTACAATGAGCAGTTCTTC. It encodes CASSFQLATYNEQFF.

In this sample, this clone turned up once. This sequence joins TRBV2 and TRBJ2-1, with D perhaps matching TRBD2 (5 bases). The ends were cut back, 3 bases at V and 9 bases at J, with 12 bases in the middle. Germline values: CDR1 SNHLY, CDR2 FYNNEI. The CDR3 contains 13 residues. The CDR3: CASSEAGWGEQFF. In DNA form, the CDR3 reads TGTGCCAGCAGTGAGGCGGGCTGGGGTGAGCAGTTCTTC.

J is TRBJ2-1 and V is TRBV12-5, with TRBD2 matching over 13 bases. In germline, CDR1 is LGHNT, CDR2 FRNRAP. The trim removed 6 bases at V and 10 bases at J, leaving 9 bases unmatched. The CDR3 is 15 amino acids. The CDR3: CASGLLAGGPGEQFF. The CDR3 nucleotides are TGTGCTAGTGGCCTACTAGCGGGGGGGCCTGGGGAGCAGTTCTTC.

With regard to this clone: Distinct nucleotide sequences in the sample also encode this CDR3. The chain has TRBV6-1 and TRBJ1-6; D gene uncertain. Germline V gene data show CDR1 as MNHNS and CDR2 as SASEGT. The CDR3 spans 16 residues. V lost 1 base and J lost 1, with 8 bases in between. The CDR3: CASSEGEGSYNSPLHF. DNA of the CDR3: TGTGCCAGCAGTGAAGGGGAGGGTTCCTATAATTCACCCCTCCACTTT.

The genes are TRBV2 and TRBJ2-7; the D call may be TRBD1 or TRBD2 (5 bases each). The CDR3 runs to 15 residues. Deletions cut 6 bases from V and 6 bases from J, with 21 bases between. Germline V gives CDR1 SNHLY, CDR2 FYNNEI. CDR3 bases: TGTGCCAGCAGATATACCGGGACCCGAATAAGCGAGCAGTACTTC. Translating it yields CASRYTGTRISEQYF.

The V gene is TRBV7-9, the J gene TRBJ2-7, with D possibly TRBD1 on 6 matching bases. Germline CDR1 is SEHNR and CDR2 is FQNEAQ (reference sequence). Trimming took 5 bases from V and 0 from J, leaving 11 bases between them. The CDR3 contains 14 residues. The CDR3 DNA sequence: TGTGCCAGCAGCCGAGACAGGAGCTCCTACGAGCAGTACTTC. Translation: CASSRDRSSYEQYF.

The chain joins TRBV5-4 to TRBJ2-5; 11 nucleotides agree with TRBD1. V was clipped by 4 bases and J by 1 base; unmatched bases: 6. CDR3 length: 16 residues. Germline V gene lookup returns CDR1 SGHNT and CDR2 YYREEE (reference sequence). CDR3 residues: CASSRGQGAIQETQYF. CDR3 sequence (DNA): TGTGCCAGCAGCCGCGGACAGGGGGCAATCCAAGAGACCCAGTACTTC. Full variable domain (rest looked up from reference TRBV5-4 and TRBJ2-5): ETGVTQSPTHLIKTRGQQVTLRCSSQSGHNTVSWYQQALGQGPQFIFQYYREEENGRGNFPPRFSGLQFPNYSSELNVNALELDDSALYLCASSRGQGAIQETQYFGPGTRLLVL.

V and J are TRBV6-1 and TRBJ1-5, with 8 bases matching TRBD1. V lost 5 bases, J lost 2 bases, and 5 bases stayed unmatched. The CDR3 spans 15 residues. The V gene's germline CDR1 is MNHNS and CDR2 SASEGT. This chain's CDR3 is CASSLTGVGNQPQHF. The CDR3 region has the DNA TGTGCCAGCAGTCTGACAGGGGTTGGCAATCAGCCCCAGCATTTT.

V and J are TRBV30 and TRBJ1-3; D is perhaps TRBD1 (5 bases). Germline CDR1 is GTSNPN and CDR2 is SVGIG (reference sequence). The CDR3 loop spans 14 amino acids. V was pared by 4 bases and J by 8 bases, with 18 bases between. The CDR3 loop reads CAWNGGLGLDTIYF. The CDR3 DNA follows: TGTGCCTGGAATGGGGGGTTGGGTCTTGACACCATATATTTT.

The chain couples TRBV29-1 to TRBJ2-7; D tentatively reads TRBD1 or TRBD2 (5 bases each). CDR3 length equals 11 residues. V was clipped by 7 bases and J by 4 bases, with 11 bases between them. Looked up from germline, CDR1 is SQVTM and CDR2 is ANQGSEA. CDR3 protein: CSADGGYEQYF. Written as DNA, the CDR3 is TGCAGCGCAGATGGGGGATACGAGCAGTACTTC.

This clone was seen a few times. This rearrangement joins TRBV9 to TRBJ2-5; D is perhaps TRBD2 (6 bases). Between the trimmed V and J ends, which lost 0 bases and 4 bases, there was a span of 16 bases. The CDR3 totals 16 residues. Germline V gene lookup returns CDR1 SGDLS and CDR2 YYNGEE. CDR3: CASSVAGSPSVETQYF. CDR3 coding DNA: TGTGCCAGCAGCGTAGCCGGGAGCCCCTCGGTAGAGACCCAGTACTTC. Drawing the rest from reference TRBV9 and TRBJ2-5, the complete variable domain is DSGVTQTPKHLITATGQRVTLRCSPRSGDLSVYWYQQSLDQGLQFLIQYYNGEERAKGNILERFSAQQFPDLHSELNLSSLELGDSALYFCASSVAGSPSVETQYFGPGTRLLVL.

This clone turned up a few times. The chain has TRBV30 and TRBJ1-6; D not resolved. Trimming cost V 1 base and J 13 bases, with 8 bases left between them. The CDR3 totals 11 residues. The germline gives CDR1 GTSNPN, CDR2 SVGIG (reference sequence). For the CDR3, the DNA is TGTGCCTGGAGTGACGGGTCCCCCCTCCACTTT. Translating it yields CAWSDGSPLHF.

The chain has TRBV27 and TRBJ2-3; D remains ambiguous. Trimming removed 4 bases at V and 3 bases at J, with 14 bases between. The CDR3 has 15 residues. In germline, CDR1 is MNHEY, CDR2 SMNVEV (reference sequence). CDR3 in amino acids: CASSSVGRTTDTQYF. CDR3 DNA: TGTGCCAGCAGTTCGGTTGGCAGAACAACAGATACGCAGTATTTT.

The genes are TRBV9 and TRBJ2-7; D gene unclear. Germline loops: CDR1 SGDLS, CDR2 YYNGEE. The CDR3 sequence is 14 residues long. Trimming left V 0 bases short and J 6 bases short, with 13 bases between. The CDR3 region has the DNA TGTGCCAGCAGCGTAGACCTCAAGGTGGGCGAGCAGTACTTC. It translates to CASSVDLKVGEQYF.

This clone is a singleton in its sample. In nucleotides, the CDR3 is TGTGCCAGCAGCTTAGCCGGACAGGGAAAGTATGGCTACACCTTC. Translated: CASSLAGQGKYGYTF. The V call is TRBV7-6, the J call TRBJ1-2, with 8 bases aligning to TRBD1. The CDR3 has 15 residues. The ends lost 0 bases at V and 5 bases at J; junction bases unmatched: 5. Germline CDR1 and CDR2: SGHVS and FNYEAQ. The whole variable domain, filled in from reference TRBV7-6 and TRBJ1-2, reads GAGVSQSPRYKVTKRGQDVALRCDPISGHVSLYWYRQALGQGPEFLTYFNYEAQQDKSGLPNDRFSAERPEGSISTLTIQRTEQRDSAMYRCASSLAGQGKYGYTFGSGTRLTVV.

This rearrangement joins TRBV6-5 to TRBJ1-2; TRBD1 is a possible D gene (5 bases). The CDR3 consists of 14 residues. Looked up from germline, CDR1 is MNHEY and CDR2 is SVGAGI. V was pared by 7 bases and J by 7 bases, with 19 bases between. CDR3 residues: CASTPGGAYFGYTF. In nucleotides, the CDR3 is TGTGCCAGCACCCCCGGAGGGGCTTATTTTGGCTACACCTTC.

V is TRBV9 and J is TRBJ2-1; TRBD2 matches 12 bases. The germline V gene encodes CDR1 SGDLS and CDR2 YYNGEE. J gave up 4 bases and V 0 bases, and 2 bases lay outside the gene matches. The CDR3 runs 16 residues. CDR3 loop: CASSVASGGVYNEQFF. The CDR3 bases are TGTGCCAGCAGCGTAGCTAGCGGGGGGGTTTACAATGAGCAGTTCTTC.

This sequence joins TRBV7-8 and TRBJ1-2, with 9 bases lining up with TRBD1. V gave up 3 bases and J gave up 7 bases; unmatched junction bases: 9. The CDR3 covers 15 residues. Germline CDR1 reads SGHVS; CDR2 reads FQNEAQ. Here the CDR3 reads CASSLVADRGSGYTF. The CDR3 DNA is TGTGCCAGCAGCTTGGTAGCGGACAGGGGTTCTGGCTACACCTTC.